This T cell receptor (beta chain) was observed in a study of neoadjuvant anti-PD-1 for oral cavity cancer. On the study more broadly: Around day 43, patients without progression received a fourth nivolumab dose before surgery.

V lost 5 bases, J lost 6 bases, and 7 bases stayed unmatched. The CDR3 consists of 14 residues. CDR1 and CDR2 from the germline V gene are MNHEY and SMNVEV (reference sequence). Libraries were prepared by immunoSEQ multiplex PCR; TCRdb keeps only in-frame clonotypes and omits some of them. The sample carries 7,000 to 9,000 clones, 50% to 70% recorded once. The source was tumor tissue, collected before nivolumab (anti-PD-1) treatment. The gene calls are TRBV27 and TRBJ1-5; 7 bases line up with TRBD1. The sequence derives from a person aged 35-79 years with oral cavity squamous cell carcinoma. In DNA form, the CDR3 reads TGTGCCAGCAGTAACAGGGGTGCACGTCAGCCCCAGCATTTT. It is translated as CASSNRGARQPQHF.